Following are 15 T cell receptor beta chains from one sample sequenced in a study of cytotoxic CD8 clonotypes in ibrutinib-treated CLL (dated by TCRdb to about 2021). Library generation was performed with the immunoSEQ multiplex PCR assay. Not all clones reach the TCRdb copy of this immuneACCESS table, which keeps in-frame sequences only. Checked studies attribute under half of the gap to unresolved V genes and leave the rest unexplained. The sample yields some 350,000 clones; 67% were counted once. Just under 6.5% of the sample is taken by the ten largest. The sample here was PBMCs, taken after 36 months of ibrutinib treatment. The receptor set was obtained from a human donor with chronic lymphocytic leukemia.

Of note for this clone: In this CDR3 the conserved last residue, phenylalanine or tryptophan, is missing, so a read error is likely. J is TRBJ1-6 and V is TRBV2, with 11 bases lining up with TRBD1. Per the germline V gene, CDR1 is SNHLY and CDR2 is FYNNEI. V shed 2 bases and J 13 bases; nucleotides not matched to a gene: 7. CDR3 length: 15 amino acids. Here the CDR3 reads CASSEFGQGASPLHL. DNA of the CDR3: TGTGCCAGCAGTGAATTCGGACAGGGGGCTTCCCCCCTCCACCTT.

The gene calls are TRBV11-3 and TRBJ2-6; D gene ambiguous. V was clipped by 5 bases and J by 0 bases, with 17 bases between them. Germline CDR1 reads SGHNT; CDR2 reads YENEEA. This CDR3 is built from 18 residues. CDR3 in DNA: TGTGCCAGCAGCCCTCGGCTTGGATCCAGCTCTGGGGCCAACGTCCTGACTTTC. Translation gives CASSPRLGSSSGANVLTF.

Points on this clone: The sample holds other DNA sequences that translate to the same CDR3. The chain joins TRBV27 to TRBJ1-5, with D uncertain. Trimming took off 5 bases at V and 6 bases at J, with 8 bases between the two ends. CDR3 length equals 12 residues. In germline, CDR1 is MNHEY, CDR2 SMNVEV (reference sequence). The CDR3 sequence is CASSRLGQPQHF. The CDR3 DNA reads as TGTGCCAGCAGTCGCTTGGGTCAGCCCCAGCATTTT.

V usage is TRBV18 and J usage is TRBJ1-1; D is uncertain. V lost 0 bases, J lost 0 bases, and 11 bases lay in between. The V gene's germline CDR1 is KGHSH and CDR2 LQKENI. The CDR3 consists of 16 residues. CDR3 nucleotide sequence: TGTGCCAGCTCACCACCGGTAATGGGATTGAACACTGAAGCTTTCTTT. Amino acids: CASSPPVMGLNTEAFF.

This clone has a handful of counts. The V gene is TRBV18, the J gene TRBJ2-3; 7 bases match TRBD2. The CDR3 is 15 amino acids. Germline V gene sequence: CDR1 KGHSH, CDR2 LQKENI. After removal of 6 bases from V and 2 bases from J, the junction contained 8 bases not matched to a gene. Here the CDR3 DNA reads TGTGCCAGCTCCGGTGTCGCGGGGGTCACAGATACGCAGTATTTT. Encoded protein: CASSGVAGVTDTQYF.

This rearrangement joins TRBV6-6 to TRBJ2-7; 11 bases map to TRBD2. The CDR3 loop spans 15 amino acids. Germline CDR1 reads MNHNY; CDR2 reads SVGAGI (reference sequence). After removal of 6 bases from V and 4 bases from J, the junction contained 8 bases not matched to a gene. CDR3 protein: CASRNRLAGLYEQYF. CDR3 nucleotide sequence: TGTGCCAGCAGGAACCGACTAGCGGGGCTTTACGAGCAGTACTTC.

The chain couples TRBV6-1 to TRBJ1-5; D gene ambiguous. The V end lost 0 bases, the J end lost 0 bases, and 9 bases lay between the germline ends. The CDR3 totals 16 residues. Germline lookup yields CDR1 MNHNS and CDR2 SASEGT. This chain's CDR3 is CASSEARHLSNQPQHF. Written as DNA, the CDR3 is TGTGCCAGCAGTGAAGCGAGGCACCTTAGCAATCAGCCCCAGCATTTT.

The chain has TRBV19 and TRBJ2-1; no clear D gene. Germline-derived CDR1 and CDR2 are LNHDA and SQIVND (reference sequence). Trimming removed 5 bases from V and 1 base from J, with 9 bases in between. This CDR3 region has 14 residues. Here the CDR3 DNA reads TGTGCCAGTAGTCGACCAAGGTCCTACAATGAGCAGTTCTTC. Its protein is CASSRPRSYNEQFF.

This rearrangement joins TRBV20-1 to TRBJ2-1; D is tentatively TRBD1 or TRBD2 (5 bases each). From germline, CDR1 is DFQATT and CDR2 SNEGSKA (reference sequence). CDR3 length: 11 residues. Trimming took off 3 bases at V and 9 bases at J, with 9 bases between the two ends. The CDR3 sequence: CSARAGTEQFF. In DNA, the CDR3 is TGCAGTGCTAGGGCCGGGACTGAGCAGTTCTTC.

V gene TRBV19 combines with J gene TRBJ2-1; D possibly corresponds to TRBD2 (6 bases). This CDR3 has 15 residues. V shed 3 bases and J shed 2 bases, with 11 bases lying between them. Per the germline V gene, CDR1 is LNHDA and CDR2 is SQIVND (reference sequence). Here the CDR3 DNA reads TGTGCCAGTAGTATTTTTGCGGGGCCCTACAATGAGCAGTTCTTC. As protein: CASSIFAGPYNEQFF.

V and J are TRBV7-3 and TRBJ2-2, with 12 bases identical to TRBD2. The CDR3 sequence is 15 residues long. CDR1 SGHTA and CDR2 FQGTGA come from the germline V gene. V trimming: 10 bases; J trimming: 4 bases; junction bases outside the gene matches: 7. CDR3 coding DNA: TGTGCCACGGGCCAACTAGCGGGAGGCACCGGGGAGCTGTTTTTT. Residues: CATGQLAGGTGELFF.

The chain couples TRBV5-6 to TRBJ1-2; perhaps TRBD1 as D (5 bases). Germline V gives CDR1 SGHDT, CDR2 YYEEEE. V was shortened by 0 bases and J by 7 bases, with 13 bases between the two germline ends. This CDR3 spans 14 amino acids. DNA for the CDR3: TGTGCCAGCAGCTTGGTGGCAGGGTATTTTGGCTACACCTTC. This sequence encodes CASSLVAGYFGYTF.

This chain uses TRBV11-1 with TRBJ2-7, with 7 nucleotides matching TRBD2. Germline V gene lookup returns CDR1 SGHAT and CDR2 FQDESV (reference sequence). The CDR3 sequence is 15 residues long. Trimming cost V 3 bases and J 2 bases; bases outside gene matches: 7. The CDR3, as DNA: TGTGCCAGCAGCTTCTCTTCGGGAGGCGCCTACGAGCAGTACTTC. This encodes CASSFSSGGAYEQYF.

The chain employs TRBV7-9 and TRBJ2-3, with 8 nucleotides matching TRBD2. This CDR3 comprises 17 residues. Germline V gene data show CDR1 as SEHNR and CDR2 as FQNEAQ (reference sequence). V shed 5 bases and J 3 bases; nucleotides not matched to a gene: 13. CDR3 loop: CASSRALAGLRTDTQYF. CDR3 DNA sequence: TGTGCCAGCAGCCGGGCCTTAGCGGGGCTAAGGACAGATACGCAGTATTTT.

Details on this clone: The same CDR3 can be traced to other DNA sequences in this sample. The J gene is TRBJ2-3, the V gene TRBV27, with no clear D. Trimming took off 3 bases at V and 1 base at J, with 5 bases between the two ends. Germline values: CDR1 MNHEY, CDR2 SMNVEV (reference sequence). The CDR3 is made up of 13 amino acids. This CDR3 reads CASSLLGTDTQYF. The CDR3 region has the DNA TGTGCCAGCAGTTTGCTCGGCACAGATACGCAGTATTTT.